Below are 13 T cell receptor beta chains sequenced from a single sample in a study of blood T cell repertoires in COVID-19. The table came from immunoSEQ multiplex PCR; TCRdb's copy has only in-frame clones and leaves some out. The sample lists 84,000 or so clones, roughly 80% occurring once. Sequencing was performed on peripheral blood. The receptor source for this set is a human donor in a cohort sampled during active COVID-19.

The J gene is TRBJ2-7, the V gene TRBV6-5; 9 nucleotides match TRBD1. J was trimmed by 5 bases and V by 0 bases; bases with no gene match: 5. CDR3 length: 15 residues. The germline CDR1 and CDR2 sequences are MNHEY and SVGAGI. The CDR3 nucleotides read TGTGCCAGCAGTTACTCGGGACAGGGAGGCCACGAGCAGTACTTC. Translated, it gives CASSYSGQGGHEQYF.

J is TRBJ2-7 and V is TRBV5-3, with a weak D call TRBD2 (5 bases). TRBV5-3 is reported as an ORF; its role is uncertain. V lost 4 bases and J lost 5, with 19 bases in between. CDR3 size: 15 residues. CDR3 sequence: CARSPSSGSSHEQYF. The CDR3 nucleotides read TGTGCCAGAAGCCCCTCGTCGGGAAGTTCCCACGAGCAGTACTTC.

The rearrangement uses TRBV6-5 and TRBJ2-5; the D gene is possibly TRBD1 (6 bases). The CDR3 extends over 15 amino acids. Germline CDR1 and CDR2: MNHEY and SVGAGI. V lost 3 bases to trimming and J lost 5 bases, with 16 bases between them. The CDR3 loop reads CASSYEQGLSETQYF. CDR3 coding DNA: TGTGCCAGCAGTTATGAGCAGGGGTTGTCGGAGACCCAGTACTTC.

This chain joins TRBV7-8 and TRBJ2-1, with 9 nucleotides matching TRBD2. Germline assignment: CDR1 SGHVS and CDR2 FQNEAQ. Trimming took 2 bases from V and 3 from J; bases not matched to a gene: 2. This CDR3 is built from 15 residues. DNA of the CDR3: TGTGCCAGCAGCTTAATAGCGGGAGACTACAATGAGCAGTTCTTC. Translated, it gives CASSLIAGDYNEQFF.

The chain employs TRBV6-2 or TRBV6-3 and TRBJ1-5, with a tentative D call TRBD1 (6 bases). The length of the CDR3 is 13 residues. The V end lost 5 bases, the J end lost 9 bases, and 14 bases lay between the germline ends. The germline gives CDR1 MNHEY, CDR2 SVGEGT. Written as DNA, the CDR3 is TGTGCCAGCAGTAAGGGGGGAGGGTTGCCCCAGCATTTT. Protein: CASSKGGGLPQHF.

The CDR3 loop reads CASSMGGLYKNIQYF. For the CDR3, the DNA is TGTGCCAGTAGTATGGGCGGACTCTACAAAAACATTCAGTACTTC. V is TRBV19 and J is TRBJ2-4; tentative D call: TRBD2 (5 bases). CDR3 length equals 15 residues. V lost 3 bases, J lost 3 bases, and 12 bases lay in between. From germline, CDR1 is LNHDA and CDR2 SQIVND (reference sequence).

The rearrangement joins TRBV7-3 to TRBJ2-2; D is unresolved. The germline V gene has CDR1 SGHTA and CDR2 FQGTGA. V lost 2 bases and J lost 3, with 7 bases in between. The CDR3 has 14 residues. CDR3: CASSLEFHTGELFF. For the CDR3, the DNA is TGTGCCAGCAGCTTAGAGTTCCACACCGGGGAGCTGTTTTTT.

This chain uses TRBV28 with TRBJ2-1; the D gene is possibly TRBD2 (6 bases). From germline, CDR1 is MDHEN and CDR2 SYDVKM. V lost 4 bases and J lost 6, with 13 bases in between. This CDR3 comprises 14 residues. As DNA, the CDR3 is TGTGCCAGCAGTTCGCGACTAGGCGGCAATGAGCAGTTCTTC. As protein: CASSSRLGGNEQFF.

This chain links TRBV5-4 with TRBJ2-3, with D maybe TRBD2 (5 bases). V lost 4 bases to trimming and J lost 4 bases, with 16 bases between them. There are 15 residues in the CDR3. The V gene's germline CDR1 is SGHNT and CDR2 YYREEE (reference sequence). In nucleotides, the CDR3 is TGTGCCAGCAGCCCCGAGGGCCGGCGCGCAGATACGCAGTATTTT. Translating gives CASSPEGRRADTQYF.

The chain uses TRBV27 and TRBJ2-1; 10 bases align to TRBD2. V lost 3 bases, J lost 0 bases, and 2 bases stayed unmatched. CDR1 is MNHEY and CDR2 is SMNVEV in the germline V gene (reference sequence). The CDR3 sequence is 16 residues long. CDR3 bases: TGTGCCAGCAGTTTCGCTAGCGGGAGCTCCTACAATGAGCAGTTCTTC. It encodes CASSFASGSSYNEQFF.

V and J are TRBV11-3 and TRBJ2-5; 7 nucleotides agree with TRBD2. The CDR3 has 13 amino acids. Germline V gene sequence: CDR1 SGHNT, CDR2 YENEEA. V lost 5 bases to trimming and J lost 5 bases; unmatched junction nucleotides: 5. The CDR3 loop reads CASSRNSGETQYF. The CDR3 DNA sequence: TGTGCCAGCAGCCGGAATAGCGGGGAGACCCAGTACTTC.

V is TRBV6-4 and J is TRBJ2-1; maybe TRBD1 (5 bases). Trimming removed 2 bases from V and 9 bases from J, with 11 bases in between. This CDR3 contains 13 residues. CDR1 and CDR2 (germline): MRHNA, SNTAGT. The CDR3 coding sequence is TGTGCCAGCAGTGACAGGGGTCCGGGTGAGCAGTTCTTC. Protein: CASSDRGPGEQFF.

This chain joins TRBV28 and TRBJ2-5, with 8 bases aligning to TRBD2. V was clipped by 5 bases and J by 7 bases; unmatched bases: 6. CDR3 length: 13 residues. Germline CDR1 is MDHEN and CDR2 is SYDVKM. The CDR3 coding sequence is TGTGCCAGCAGTCCGTCGGGGGGGGCGACCCAGTACTTC. It is translated as CASSPSGGATQYF.